This TCR beta chain was captured in a study of blood T cell repertoires in COVID-19. The V gene's germline CDR1 is KGHDR and CDR2 SFDVKD. The CDR3 has 12 residues. V dropped 7 bases and J dropped 15; count of bases not matched to a gene: 10. Original processing methods: It was from reference gene primer amplification that nucleated cell counts were estimated. Some clones are missing from TCRdb's copy, which holds only in-frame ones; the method was immunoSEQ multiplex PCR. V and J calls and clone size are as listed in that table; D and trimming were resolved from the DNA. The table has about 85,000 clones, 79% seen once; the top ten hold roughly 12%.

The sequence was obtained from a man in his 70s with acute or convalescent COVID-19. The specimen was peripheral blood. The V call is TRBV24-1, the J call TRBJ2-1; 8 bases match TRBD2. The CDR3: CATSRDGGVRFF. The CDR3 DNA reads as TGTGCCACCAGCCGGGACGGGGGGGTAAGGTTCTTC.